Reported below is one TCR beta chain. This clonotype was detected many times. It has no known antigen specificity. No qualities accompany the bases; no much larger clone lies one base away. Via the germline V gene (reference sequence), CDR1 is DFQATT and CDR2 SNEGSKA. The CDR3 has 16 amino acids, counting the end cysteine and phenylalanine. Solely the CDR3 DNA is kept, with 48 bases framed from the first base. V loses 0 bases, J loses 4 bases, and the germline ends lie 15 bases apart. Sequenced using an Illumina NovaSeq 6000. TCRalpha and TCRbeta cDNA libraries were constructed by 5'RACE with constant-segment primers, with sample barcodes and unique molecular identifiers being introduced. Trizol reagent was used to extract RNA from every sample. Libraries were amplified in two PCR steps, with a second sample barcode and Illumina TruSeq adapters added in the second step. Sequencing of libraries was performed on an Illumina NovaSeq with 2 x 150 bp paired-end reads. Regarding the original processing steps: Reads were demultiplexed and collapsed into UMI-guided consensus sequences with migec v1.2.7. With mixcr v2.1.11, UMI consensuses were aligned to TRA and TRB V and J templates and assembled into clonotypes. Clonotypes were classified as expanded or contracted when called significant by both edgeR and NoisET, with noise models trained on biological replicates. For edgeR calls, a false discovery rate-adjusted p below 0.01 and a log2 fold-change threshold of 1 were applied. PCA with hierarchical clustering of max-normalized trajectories of the 1000 most abundant clonotypes was used as exploratory dynamics analysis. Separately sequenced CD4+ and CD8+ repertoires were used to assign a CD4 or CD8 phenotype to each responding clone. Through fastp at Q25 and MiXCR, TCRdb rebuilt clones from the public reads, retaining in-frame beta chains. Merged by CDR3 protein, the rows form single entries marked with the most common genes and DNA. These V and J calls originate from TCRdb's pipeline instead of the authors' own analysis. Here the sample has about 340,000 distinct CDR3 sequences; 14% occur a single time. Around 22% of the sample belongs to the ten largest clones.

The entry originates in a study of T-cell memory formation after mild COVID-19 (TCRdb year 2021). Study-level background: Most TCR sequence clusters were specific to one of the two donors. In two donors, T-cell clones that expanded and contracted after mild COVID-19 were followed by sequencing TCRalpha and TCRbeta repertoires longitudinally. Two young, previously healthy adult volunteers made up the cohort, one male and one female.

Ficoll-Paque density gradient centrifugation was used to isolate PBMCs. General conclusions and limits of the study: Clones that contracted from day 15 to 85 showed balanced CD4/CD8 phenotypes, whereas a second wave of clones that expanded from day 15 to 37 leaned towards CD4+. SARS-CoV-2 specificity of the second-wave clones peaking on day 37 was not confirmed. Some responding clones were detected in pre-infection memory, which suggested that pre-existing cross-reactive memory T cells had joined the SARS-CoV-2 response. The study included only two mild cases, and larger cohorts that include severe cases with pre-infection samples were judged to be necessary. Contracting CD4+ clones turned up mainly in the CM and EM memory subsets, whereas EMRA was where CD8+ clones were enriched.

The sample consisted of PBMCs or a T cell subset sorted from them (not recorded which). The receptor was isolated from a man between 18 and 35 years old who had mild COVID-19 (a few samples of this study predate the infection). The sample titles of this study are shuffled in the database, so cell type and time point are left out; the donor was told from shared clones. The V gene is TRBV20-1 and the J gene is TRBJ2-2, with the D gene not confidently named. The nucleotides are TGCAGTGCTAGAGATCCGCGCGGCCCGGGCACCGGGGAGCTGTTTTTT. The encoded protein is CSARDPRGPGTGELFF.